Sequencing of this TCR beta chain was carried out in a study of blood T cell repertoires in COVID-19. Across the whole study: Collection of acute and convalescent COVID-19 samples took place in the United States, Italy and Spain.

The V gene's germline CDR1 is LNHNV and CDR2 YYDKDF (reference sequence). V gave up 6 bases and J gave up 5 bases, with 14 bases separating them. The CDR3 spans 13 residues. How the authors handled the data: Estimation of nucleated cell counts relied on the amplification of reference gene primers. The data were produced by immunoSEQ multiplex PCR, yet TCRdb's version contains in-frame clones alone and is incomplete. That table supplies the V and J calls and clone size; D and trimming were determined from the DNA. Of 200,000 to 250,000 clones detected, around 90% appear once; the ten largest clones hold around 0.84%.

This TCR came from a man between 60 and 75 years old with COVID-19, enrolled during active disease. The chain links TRBV15 to TRBJ2-7, with TRBD2 as a possible D gene (6 bases). Sequencing was performed on peripheral blood. CDR3 residues: CATSSGGDHEQYF. CDR3 in DNA: TGTGCCACCAGTTCCGGCGGGGACCACGAGCAGTACTTC.